A single sample is the source of the 19 T cell receptor beta chains below, sequenced in a study of blood T cell repertoires in COVID-19. Here immunoSEQ multiplex PCR was the method, and the copy in TCRdb shows in-frame clones only, minus some. The profile covers some 130,000 clones, with approximately 87% appearing a single time and 35% to 50% taken by the ten largest. The sequencing sample was made of peripheral blood. All receptors come from a human donor in a cohort sampled during active COVID-19.

This clone was observed a single time. The chain is built from TRBV10-3 and TRBJ2-7; D call uncertain. CDR3 length: 12 residues. V lost 6 bases and J lost 5, with 11 bases in between. Germline V gene data show CDR1 as ENHRY and CDR2 as SYGVKD. The DNA of the CDR3 is TGTGCCATCAGGAGTTTTGCCCACGAGCAGTACTTC. This sequence encodes CAIRSFAHEQYF.

This clone was recorded a few times. This chain connects TRBV5-4 to TRBJ1-2; a weak D match, TRBD1 (5 bases). The CDR3 sequence is 12 residues long. Trimming pared 2 bases from V and 8 bases from J, leaving 10 bases between. Germline V gene data show CDR1 as SGHNT and CDR2 as YYREEE (reference sequence). CDR3 protein: CASSLQERGYTF. The CDR3 DNA reads TGTGCCAGCAGCTTACAGGAACGGGGCTACACCTTC.

The rearrangement links TRBV6-5 to TRBJ2-3; 8 bases agree with TRBD2. Trimming cost V 2 bases and J 2 bases; bases outside gene matches: 0. The germline V gene encodes CDR1 MNHEY and CDR2 SVGAGI. CDR3 length: 14 residues. In DNA form, the CDR3 reads TGTGCCAGCAGTTACGGACTAGCCACAGATACGCAGTATTTT. This translates into CASSYGLATDTQYF.

The chain uses TRBV11-2 and TRBJ2-5; D ambiguous. Trimming removed 5 bases at V and 5 bases at J, with 9 bases between. CDR1 is SGHAT, CDR2 FQNNGV, per germline. CDR3 length equals 12 residues. CDR3: CASSEVRETQYF. The CDR3 DNA is TGTGCCAGCAGCGAGGTCCGGGAGACCCAGTACTTC.

This chain links TRBV15 with TRBJ1-6; the match to TRBD1 covers 8 bases. Per germline, CDR1 LNHNV and CDR2 YYDKDF (reference sequence). CDR3 length: 15 amino acids. V trimming: 0 bases; J trimming: 7 bases; junction bases outside the gene matches: 2. The CDR3 reads CATSRDRGPNSPLHF. CDR3 coding DNA: TGTGCCACCAGCAGAGACAGGGGGCCGAATTCACCCCTCCACTTT.

V and J are TRBV4-3 and TRBJ1-2, with D tentatively TRBD1 (5 bases). V was shortened by 2 bases and J by 2 bases, with 12 bases between the two germline ends. Germline-derived CDR1 and CDR2 are LGHNA and YSLEER. CDR3 length: 15 residues. CDR3 residues: CASSQSGGGNYGYTF. CDR3 coding DNA: TGCGCCAGCAGCCAATCAGGCGGGGGGAACTATGGCTACACCTTC.

The chain combines TRBV7-2 with TRBJ2-5, with D perhaps TRBD2 (6 bases). CDR3 length: 15 residues. CDR1 SGHTA and CDR2 FQGNSA come from the germline V gene. The V end was cut by 5 bases, the J end by 1 base, with 14 bases between. Here the CDR3 DNA reads TGTGCCAGCAGCCCCAACCGGGGGACCCAAGAGACCCAGTACTTC. This codes for CASSPNRGTQETQYF.

V usage is TRBV5-8 and J usage is TRBJ1-5; D not resolved. V lost 0 bases to trimming and J lost 9 bases, with 13 bases between them. The V gene's germline CDR1 is SGHTS and CDR2 YDEGEE. The CDR3 extends over 14 amino acids. CDR3 amino acids: CASSLGVLGRPQHF. The CDR3 DNA reads as TGTGCCAGCAGCTTGGGGGTATTGGGGAGGCCCCAGCATTTT.

This chain links TRBV2 with TRBJ1-5, with a weak D call TRBD1 (6 bases). The CDR3 totals 13 residues. CDR1 SNHLY and CDR2 FYNNEI come from the germline V gene. V dropped 6 bases and J dropped 4 bases, with 10 bases sitting between them. The CDR3 nucleotides are TGTGCCAGCAGGGGAACAGGGAATCAGCCCCAGCATTTT. The encoded protein is CASRGTGNQPQHF.

The chain uses TRBV3-1 (or the pseudogene TRBV3-2) and TRBJ2-7; 7 bases line up with TRBD2. Germline CDR1 and CDR2: LGHDT and YNNKEL (reference sequence). V was pared by 1 base and J by 8 bases, with 5 bases of the junction left unmatched. This CDR3 has 13 residues. CDR3 nucleotide sequence: TGTGCCAGCAGCCAAGTCGGGGGGAATCAGCAGTACGTC. Translation: CASSQVGGNQQYV.

The chain uses TRBV14 and TRBJ2-3; no clear D. Trimming took 1 base from V and 3 from J, leaving 11 bases between them. The CDR3 is 15 residues long. Germline V gene sequence: CDR1 SGHDN, CDR2 FVKESK. CDR3 sequence: CASSQGVRRTDTQYF. DNA for the CDR3: TGTGCCAGCAGCCAAGGTGTGAGGAGAACAGATACGCAGTATTTT.

The sample holds a few counts of this clone. The chain uses TRBV4-2 and TRBJ2-3; 9 nucleotides line up with TRBD2. From germline, CDR1 is LGHNA and CDR2 YNFKEQ. V was pared by 1 base and J by 3 bases, with 2 bases of the junction left unmatched. This CDR3 has 15 residues. The CDR3 nucleotides read TGTGCCAGCAGCCAAGGGACTAGCGAGACAGATACGCAGTATTTT. This sequence encodes CASSQGTSETDTQYF.

The genes are TRBV7-2 and TRBJ1-4; the match to TRBD1 covers 10 bases. This CDR3 contains 15 residues. The V and J ends lost 6 bases and 3 bases, in that order; junction bases with no gene match: 4. The V gene's germline CDR1 is SGHTA and CDR2 FQGNSA. The CDR3, as DNA: TGTGCCAGCAGTCCGACAGGGGGCTCTAATGAAAAACTGTTTTTT. This sequence encodes CASSPTGGSNEKLFF.

V gene TRBV4-1 combines with J gene TRBJ2-2; D is perhaps TRBD1 (6 bases). The ends were cut back, 0 bases at V and 2 bases at J, with 10 bases in the middle. In germline, CDR1 is MGHRA, CDR2 YSYEKL. The CDR3 runs 16 residues. The CDR3 DNA follows: TGCGCCAGCAGCCAAGATCCCAGGGGAAACACCGGGGAGCTGTTTTTT. Protein product: CASSQDPRGNTGELFF.

V usage is TRBV11-2 and J usage is TRBJ2-5; D possibly corresponds to TRBD1 (6 bases). V was cut by 1 base and J by 5 bases, with 14 bases left in between. In germline, CDR1 is SGHAT, CDR2 FQNNGV. CDR3 size: 15 residues. CDR3 in amino acids: CASSLGGGRVETQYF. DNA for the CDR3: TGTGCCAGCAGCTTAGGAGGGGGTAGAGTGGAGACCCAGTACTTC.

The J gene is TRBJ1-2, the V gene TRBV5-1; 8 nucleotides agree with TRBD1. CDR1 and CDR2 (germline): SGHRS, YFSETQ. CDR3 length equals 16 residues. V lost 4 bases and J lost 8; bases outside the gene matches: 16. CDR3 DNA sequence: TGCGCCAGCAGCGGCCAAGATCGGACAGGGAGAAACGGCTACACCTTC. Protein: CASSGQDRTGRNGYTF.

This rearrangement joins TRBV5-4 to TRBJ2-2; 9 bases line up with TRBD1. Losses at the gene ends were 9 bases for V and 3 bases for J; bases not matched to a gene: 15. CDR3 length equals 17 residues. Germline CDR1 is SGHNT and CDR2 is YYREEE (reference sequence). CDR3 nucleotides: TGTGCCACGGACAGGGGAGGAGGCCGTCGACACACCGGGGAGCTGTTTTTT. This gives the protein CATDRGGGRRHTGELFF.

This clone was detected only a few times. The chain recombines TRBV5-8 with TRBJ1-1; D perhaps matches TRBD1 (6 bases). V lost 4 bases, J lost 5 bases, and 18 bases lay in between. Germline assignment: CDR1 SGHTS and CDR2 YDEGEE. This CDR3 contains 15 residues. The CDR3, as DNA: TGTGCCAGCAGCCGTCGAGGGGGTATTGGGACTGAAGCTTTCTTT. Its protein is CASSRRGGIGTEAFF.

This clone was detected ten times or more. The CDR3 spells CSVVQGLSPGYGYTF. CDR3 coding DNA: TGCAGCGTAGTGCAGGGCCTATCCCCTGGCTATGGCTACACCTTC. The chain couples TRBV29-1 to TRBJ1-2, with a possible D match to TRBD1 (5 bases). The CDR3 extends over 15 amino acids. The V end lost 6 bases, the J end lost 4 bases, and 21 bases lay between the germline ends. The germline V gene encodes CDR1 SQVTM and CDR2 ANQGSEA.